This record looks at one T cell receptor beta chain sequence and its context. Its antigen remains unknown. This record comes from a study of blood T cells in healthy people across ages. Study outcomes and limitations: Measured against age, TCR beta diversity per million T cells decreased in a roughly linear manner.

Germline CDR1 reads MNHEY; CDR2 reads SVGAGI. The CDR3 loop spans 13 amino acids. The J segment lost 11 bases and the V segment lost 6 bases, leaving 12 bases of the junction unmatched. Then a second PCR, running roughly 7 to 11 cycles, was carried out with a sample-barcoded 5' primer and a J-beta primer mix. TCRdb re-called the 5' RACE reads through MiXCR, storing one row per CDR3 protein. Among around 970,000 distinct CDR3 sequences, 51% were seen once, and the ten largest hold about a fifth. Sequenced input: blood. The chain is built from TRBV6-5 and TRBJ1-2; 7 positions agree with TRBD1. This clonotype was sampled from a woman aged 55-75 years in good health. The CDR3 is CASSHPWTGSYTF. In nucleotides, the CDR3 is TGTGCCAGCAGCCACCCGTGGACAGGCAGTTACACCTTC.